What follows are 27 T cell receptor beta chains derived from one specimen sequenced in a study of cytomegalovirus exposure and HLA in healthy donors. With 60 Vbeta and 13 Jbeta primers, the PCR was carried out. Data came from immunoSEQ multiplex PCR; TCRdb stores just in-frame clones and leaves some out. The sample carries around 150,000 clones, around 83% recorded once. Material: PBMCs. The receptor source for this set is a man between 50 and 59 years old in good health and CMV-seropositive.

The rearrangement uses TRBV4-1 and TRBJ2-7, with 9 bases aligning to TRBD2. The CDR3 runs to 16 residues. Germline loops: CDR1 MGHRA, CDR2 YSYEKL. With 1 base clipped from V and 0 bases from J, the junction kept 4 bases outside the gene matches. The CDR3 spells CASSQVAGVSSYEQYV. The CDR3 region has the DNA TGCGCCAGCAGCCAAGTAGCGGGAGTGAGCTCCTACGAGCAGTACGTC.

CDR3 nucleotides: TGTGCCAGAAGCTTTACCATGGACAGGGTGGTAAATCAGCCCCAGCATTTT. This translates into CARSFTMDRVVNQPQHF. This rearrangement joins TRBV5-3 to TRBJ1-5; 8 positions match TRBD1. TRBV5-3 is assigned to the ORF class and has an uncertain function. This CDR3 contains 17 residues. Trimming cost V 2 bases and J 4 bases; bases outside gene matches: 11.

The chain links TRBV7-6 to TRBJ1-1, with D hard to call. Trimming removed 4 bases from V and 1 base from J, with 10 bases in between. The CDR3 is made up of 14 amino acids. Germline loops: CDR1 SGHVS, CDR2 FNYEAQ. CDR3 sequence reads: CASSSSPGNTEAFF. CDR3 nucleotide sequence: TGTGCCAGCAGCTCCAGCCCAGGGAACACTGAAGCTTTCTTT.

This clone was recorded a few times. This sample includes further DNA sequences coding for the same CDR3. The chain employs TRBV4-1 and TRBJ2-1; D is ambiguous. Germline V lookup: CDR1 MGHRA, CDR2 YSYEKL. V was pared by 1 base and J by 1 base, with 11 bases between. The CDR3 is 16 amino acids. The CDR3 protein is CASSQVNLVSYNEQFF. The CDR3 DNA follows: TGCGCCAGCAGCCAAGTTAACCTAGTGTCCTACAATGAGCAGTTCTTC.

The chain carries TRBV5-1 and TRBJ2-7; D gene ambiguous. Trimming left V 0 bases short and J 7 bases short, with 14 bases between. The CDR3 has 14 residues. The germline V gene encodes CDR1 SGHRS and CDR2 YFSETQ. The CDR3 nucleotides are TGCGCCAGCAGCTTGGCCCGGAGAGGAGAGGAGCAGTACTTC. Protein product: CASSLARRGEEQYF.

This chain uses TRBV18 with TRBJ2-1; 11 nucleotides agree with TRBD2. V was clipped by 3 bases and J by 4 bases; unmatched bases: 5. CDR1 and CDR2 from the germline V gene are KGHSH and LQKENI. This CDR3 is 16 amino acids long. The chain's CDR3 is CASSPSSGRTYNEQFF. The CDR3 nucleotides read TGTGCCAGCTCACCTTCTAGCGGGAGGACGTACAATGAGCAGTTCTTC.

This chain connects TRBV11-2 to TRBJ2-7; 9 nucleotides match TRBD2. V shed 1 base and J 1 base; nucleotides not matched to a gene: 2. CDR1 SGHAT and CDR2 FQNNGV come from the germline V gene. The CDR3 has 15 residues. CDR3 sequence: CASSLVAGASYEQYF. In DNA form, the CDR3 reads TGTGCCAGCAGCTTAGTAGCGGGGGCTTCCTACGAGCAGTACTTC.

J is TRBJ1-1 and V is TRBV19; 7 positions match TRBD1. Germline lookup yields CDR1 LNHDA and CDR2 SQIVND (reference sequence). CDR3 length equals 13 residues. Trimming removed 6 bases from V and 4 bases from J; junction bases left unmatched: 5. CDR3 sequence (DNA): TGTGCCAGTAGGCAGGGGGAGTCCACTGAAGCTTTCTTT. Amino acids: CASRQGESTEAFF.

The table lists this clone with a few counts. The V and J genes are TRBV5-6 and TRBJ2-2; the match to TRBD1 covers 8 bases. Per germline, CDR1 SGHDT and CDR2 YYEEEE. V lost 6 bases to trimming and J lost 4 bases; unmatched junction nucleotides: 8. CDR3 size: 15 residues. CDR3 amino acids: CASTRTGPGTGELFF. In nucleotides, the CDR3 is TGTGCCAGCACCAGGACAGGGCCGGGCACCGGGGAGCTGTTTTTT.

This sequence joins TRBV29-1 and TRBJ2-1, with D perhaps matching TRBD2 (5 bases). Germline CDR1 reads SQVTM; CDR2 reads ANQGSEA. The CDR3 covers 14 residues. Trimming removed 7 bases from V and 0 bases from J, with 13 bases in between. The CDR3 DNA follows: TGCAGCGCCGAAGGCGGGTCCTCCTACAATGAGCAGTTCTTC. The encoded protein is CSAEGGSSYNEQFF.

The V call is TRBV5-1, the J call TRBJ2-1, with 11 positions matching TRBD2. V was clipped by 2 bases and J by 4 bases; unmatched bases: 2. The CDR3 length is 15 residues. Germline assignment: CDR1 SGHRS and CDR2 YFSETQ. For the CDR3, the DNA is TGCGCCAGCAGCTTACTAGCGGGAGAATACAATGAGCAGTTCTTC. Translated: CASSLLAGEYNEQFF.

Comment on this clone: The germline gene is not matched at one end of the junction; a read error may be the cause. The rearrangement uses TRBV7-9 and TRBJ1-1; D gene unclear. Germline V gives CDR1 SEHNR, CDR2 FQNEAQ (reference sequence). The CDR3 totals 16 residues. CDR3 DNA sequence: TGTTCCAGCAGCTCCTCAATCCCCCGGGAGAACACTGAAGCTTTCTTT. Translation: CSSSSSIPRENTEAFF. The entire variable domain, with the rest obtained from reference TRBV7-9 and TRBJ1-1, is as follows: DTGVSQNPRHKITKRGQNVTFRCDPISEHNRLYWYRQTLGQGPEFLTYFQNEAQLEKSRLLSDRFSAERPKGSFSTLEIQRTEQGDSAMYLCSSSSSIPRENTEAFFGQGTRLTVV.

The CDR3 DNA sequence: TGTGCCAGCAGTGATAGGGCAGGGGGAGAATATGGCTACACCTTC. It codes for CASSDRAGGEYGYTF. The V and J genes are TRBV25-1 and TRBJ1-2; 7 nucleotides line up with TRBD1. Germline V gene sequence: CDR1 MGHDK, CDR2 SYGVNS. V lost 3 bases to trimming and J lost 5 bases; unmatched junction nucleotides: 9. This CDR3 spans 15 amino acids.

This clone was picked up a small number of times. The chain uses TRBV28 and TRBJ2-5, with TRBD1 matching 8 bases. This CDR3 is 15 amino acids long. Germline V gene data show CDR1 as MDHEN and CDR2 as SYDVKM. J was trimmed by 5 bases and V by 2 bases; bases with no gene match: 7. CDR3 sequence (DNA): TGTGCCAGCAGTTTAGAACAGGGGGTTGGGGAGACCCAGTACTTC. Translated, it gives CASSLEQGVGETQYF. Using reference TRBV28 and TRBJ2-5 for the parts outside the CDR3, the full variable domain is DVKVTQSSRYLVKRTGEKVFLECVQDMDHENMFWYRQDPGLGLRLIYFSYDVKMKEKGDIPEGYSVSREKKERFSLILESASTNQTSMYLCASSLEQGVGETQYFGPGTRLLVL.

The chain is built from TRBV7-9 and TRBJ2-4; possible D gene TRBD1, 6 bases. This CDR3 is built from 13 residues. Germline values: CDR1 SEHNR, CDR2 FQNEAQ (reference sequence). Trimming took 5 bases from V and 6 from J, leaving 11 bases between them. CDR3 sequence reads: CASSPGHLNIQYF. The CDR3 region has the DNA TGTGCCAGCAGCCCGGGACATTTAAACATTCAGTACTTC.

This clone was observed a handful of times. The chain has TRBV14 and TRBJ1-1, with D perhaps matching TRBD1 (5 bases). Germline-derived CDR1 and CDR2 are SGHDN and FVKESK. The CDR3 runs to 16 residues. V dropped 1 base and J dropped 5 bases, with 17 bases sitting between them. DNA for the CDR3: TGTGCCAGCAGCCAAGTCTTTAGCAGGGTTCAGACTGAAGCTTTCTTT. This codes for CASSQVFSRVQTEAFF. Combining the CDR3 with reference TRBV14 and TRBJ1-1 gives the whole variable domain EAGVTQFPSHSVIEKGQTVTLRCDPISGHDNLYWYRRVMGKEIKFLLHFVKESKQDESGMPNNRFLAERTGGTYSTLKVQPAELEDSGVYFCASSQVFSRVQTEAFFGQGTRLTVV.

The chain employs TRBV5-4 and TRBJ1-2; tentatively, D is TRBD1 (6 bases). CDR3 length equals 13 residues. Trimming removed 4 bases from V and 0 bases from J, with 7 bases in between. Germline CDR1 is SGHNT and CDR2 is YYREEE (reference sequence). CDR3 in amino acids: CASSRTANYGYTF. The CDR3, as DNA: TGTGCCAGCAGCCGGACAGCTAACTATGGCTACACCTTC. The complete variable domain, with remaining parts taken from reference TRBV5-4 and TRBJ1-2, reads ETGVTQSPTHLIKTRGQQVTLRCSSQSGHNTVSWYQQALGQGPQFIFQYYREEENGRGNFPPRFSGLQFPNYSSELNVNALELDDSALYLCASSRTANYGYTFGSGTRLTVV.

The rearrangement joins TRBV7-8 to TRBJ2-1, with 14 nucleotides matching TRBD2. The CDR3 contains 20 residues. Germline V gives CDR1 SGHVS, CDR2 FQNEAQ. The trim removed 5 bases at V and 0 bases at J, leaving 12 bases unmatched. Here the CDR3 reads CASSPRLAGGPSSSYNEQFF. In DNA, the CDR3 is TGTGCCAGCAGCCCACGACTAGCGGGAGGGCCCAGCAGCTCCTACAATGAGCAGTTCTTC. The variable domain in full, completed from reference TRBV7-8 and TRBJ2-1, reads GAGVSQSPRYKVAKRGQDVALRCDPISGHVSLFWYQQALGQGPEFLTYFQNEAQLDKSGLPSDRFFAERPEGSVSTLKIQRTQQEDSAVYLCASSPRLAGGPSSSYNEQFFGPGTRLTVL.

The chain couples TRBV2 to TRBJ2-3, with a tentative D call TRBD1 (5 bases). The germline V gene encodes CDR1 SNHLY and CDR2 FYNNEI. Trimming shortened V by 6 bases and J by 11 bases, and 21 bases separated the two germline ends. The CDR3 has 14 residues. The CDR3 nucleotides read TGTGCCAGCAGGCTTCAGGGCGCCGCTTCGGAGCAGTATTTT. Amino acid sequence: CASRLQGAASEQYF.

The V gene is TRBV5-6, the J gene TRBJ2-7; 11 bases match TRBD1. This CDR3 has 14 amino acids. Germline V gene lookup returns CDR1 SGHDT and CDR2 YYEEEE. V trimming: 5 bases; J trimming: 6 bases; junction bases outside the gene matches: 7. In DNA, the CDR3 is TGTGCCAGCAGATGGTCCGGGACAGGGGGCGAGCAGTACGTC. This sequence encodes CASRWSGTGGEQYV.

The rearrangement uses TRBV6-5 and TRBJ1-5, with TRBD1 as a possible D gene (5 bases). V lost 6 bases, J lost 0 bases, and 12 bases lay in between. CDR3 length: 15 amino acids. Germline V gene lookup returns CDR1 MNHEY and CDR2 SVGAGI. Here the CDR3 reads CASRPRVDSNQPQHF. The CDR3 bases are TGTGCCAGCAGGCCCAGGGTGGATAGCAATCAGCCCCAGCATTTT.

The chain couples TRBV6-1 to TRBJ1-1; TRBD1 might be the D (5 bases). With 10 bases removed from V and 4 bases from J, the gap between germline ends came to 19 bases. Germline V gene lookup returns CDR1 MNHNS and CDR2 SASEGT. CDR3 length: 14 amino acids. DNA of the CDR3: TGTGCCACCAAGGCCTACCTCGGGGGCACTGAAGCTTTCTTT. Residues: CATKAYLGGTEAFF.

The chain combines TRBV7-9 with TRBJ2-2; 8 nucleotides line up with TRBD2. The CDR3 loop spans 16 amino acids. Germline V gene data show CDR1 as SEHNR and CDR2 as FQNEAQ (reference sequence). V lost 5 bases, J lost 3 bases, and 8 bases stayed unmatched. For the CDR3, the DNA is TGTGCCAGCAGCCGCCCGGGACTAGGCGACACCGGGGAGCTGTTTTTT. It translates to CASSRPGLGDTGELFF.

This clone is a singleton in its sample. The chain combines TRBV2 with TRBJ2-7; D gene unclear. Looked up from germline, CDR1 is SNHLY and CDR2 is FYNNEI. V gave up 4 bases and J gave up 5 bases, with 12 bases separating them. This CDR3 region has 13 residues. The DNA for the CDR3 is TGTGCCAGCAGTGCGACACGGAACAACGAGCAGTACGTC. Amino acids: CASSATRNNEQYV.

This clone was seen once. This chain connects TRBV29-1 to TRBJ1-1, with 7 bases lining up with TRBD1. The CDR3 runs to 13 residues. Germline V gene sequence: CDR1 SQVTM, CDR2 ANQGSEA. Unmatched junction bases numbered 8, after V lost 5 bases and J lost 5 bases. The CDR3: CSVRRQGGTEAFF. As DNA, the CDR3 is TGCAGCGTTCGGAGACAGGGTGGAACTGAAGCTTTCTTT.

A single count supports this clone. The chain is built from TRBV2 and TRBJ2-2, with 7 positions matching TRBD1. The CDR3 sequence is 16 residues long. V lost 0 bases to trimming and J lost 4 bases; unmatched junction nucleotides: 5. Germline CDR1 reads SNHLY; CDR2 reads FYNNEI. The CDR3 sequence: CASSEASGGSTGELFF. DNA of the CDR3: TGTGCCAGCAGTGAAGCCTCAGGGGGTAGCACCGGGGAGCTGTTTTTT.

This chain uses TRBV19 with TRBJ2-6, with a possible D match to TRBD2 (6 bases). V shed 1 base and J shed 4 bases, with 11 bases lying between them. The germline CDR1 and CDR2 sequences are LNHDA and SQIVND (reference sequence). The length of the CDR3 is 16 residues. DNA of the CDR3: TGTGCCAGTAGTATAGTGGAGGGTCCAGGGGCCAACGTCCTGACTTTC. Amino acid sequence: CASSIVEGPGANVLTF.